This T cell receptor (beta chain) appears in the sequencing data of a study of CD8+ T cells in alopecia areata. General observations from the study: Scalp and blood samples kept many expanded lesional clones throughout tofacitinib. Greater clonality was observed in lesional scalp samples, especially alopecia totalis/universalis, versus normal scalp. There were also resident alphabeta T cells of normal skin sequenced in scalp samples.

Noted treatment: oral pan-JAK inhibitor, 5-10 mg twice daily. Lesional scalp punch biopsies and peripheral blood came from alopecia areata patients. It was cDNA, reverse transcribed from extracted RNA, that served as the sequencing template. Here immunoSEQ multiplex PCR was the method, and the copy in TCRdb shows in-frame clones only, minus some. Seen here are approximately 150,000 clones, 60% observed once, and the top ten hold over 12%. A word on this clone: Antigen unknown.

This sequence was found in a human donor with alopecia areata. Sequenced here: CD4+ T cells sorted from blood, sampled at week 24, from a patient treated with tofacitinib.

In nucleotides, the CDR3 is TGTGCCAGCAGTGGGCACCCCCCCGATACGCAGTATTTT. Its translation is CASSGHPPDTQYF. This chain joins TRBV25-1 and TRBJ2-3; D is undetermined. The CDR3 is 13 amino acids. Trimming left V 4 bases short and J 6 bases short, with 11 bases between. From germline, CDR1 is MGHDK and CDR2 SYGVNS.